This TCR beta chain originates from a study of PD-1 blockade in classical Hodgkin lymphoma. The overall study: With a 2-week interval, patients received intravenous nivolumab at 3 mg/kg. Study outcomes and limitations: Diversity in CD4+ TCRs, unlike that measured in CD8+ TCRs, had risen significantly by C4D1. The causes of the repertoire differences, possibly disease activity or prior therapy, remain undefined.

TCRdb's copy holds only in-frame clones and misses some; the assay was immunoSEQ multiplex PCR. The table shows some 40,000 clones, with about 79% occurring only once. Relapse was seen in all patients after autologous stem cell transplantation, and brentuximab vedotin exposure was variable. Best outcomes ranged across complete response, partial response and progressive disease. Note on this clone: Antigen: not known.

Sequences were derived from peripheral blood mononuclear cells (PBMCs), sampled at baseline. This sequence was found in a human donor with classical Hodgkin lymphoma.

CDR3 loop: CASSAYGGTYEQYF. DNA of the CDR3: TGTGCCAGCAGTGCCTACGGGGGCACATACGAGCAGTACTTC. V gene TRBV2 combines with J gene TRBJ2-7, with D perhaps assigned TRBD1 or TRBD2 (6 bases each). The CDR3 spans 14 residues. Trimming stripped 4 bases from V and 4 bases from J, with 14 bases between. Germline CDR1 reads SNHLY; CDR2 reads FYNNEI.